Presented here are 14 T cell receptor beta chains from one specimen sequenced in a study of T cells in Graves' hyperthyroidism and ophthalmopathy (dated by TCRdb to about 2019). Libraries were constructed by multiplex PCR. Sequenced using an Illumina HiSeq 2000. The TCR beta CDR3 regions were amplified from the RNA transcripts. The TCR CDR3 was subjected to a first round of RT-PCR using the HTBI primer set and the Qiagen OneStep RT-PCR kit. TCRdb reprocessed the public reads (quality trimming at Q25 with fastp, clone calling with MiXCR) and kept in-frame beta chains. Each CDR3 protein gets just one entry, which takes the most common genes and DNA from the rows behind it. The sample contains around 560,000 distinct CDR3 sequences, 16% of them found a single time. The ten largest clonotypes hold around a sixth of the sample. Input material: blood. The receptors come from a woman aged 18-35 years with Graves' hyperthyroidism.

The chain couples TRBV7-9 to TRBJ2-5; 7 nucleotides agree with TRBD1. CDR3 size: 15 residues. The germline V gene encodes CDR1 SEHNR and CDR2 FQNEAQ (reference sequence). V gave up 1 base and J gave up 1 base; unmatched junction bases: 3. CDR3 sequence (DNA): TGTGCCAGCAGCTTAGGGGACAGAATCCAAGAGACCCAGTACTTC. Amino acid sequence: CASSLGDRIQETQYF.

This clonotype was counted a single time. This chain links TRBV11-2 with TRBJ1-1; D is perhaps TRBD1 (5 bases). Trimming took off 6 bases at V and 3 bases at J, with 14 bases between the two ends. The CDR3 contains 14 residues. Germline V gene lookup returns CDR1 SGHAT and CDR2 FQNNGV. The CDR3 DNA follows: TGTGCCAGCAGGCACGGGGACGGATACACTGAAGCTTTCTTT. It codes for CASRHGDGYTEAFF.

The V gene is TRBV27, the J gene TRBJ1-5; 12 bases line up with TRBD1. Germline-derived CDR1 and CDR2 are MNHEY and SMNVEV (reference sequence). The V segment lost 5 bases and the J segment 6 bases; nucleotides outside the gene matches: 5. The CDR3 loop spans 15 amino acids. The CDR3 loop is CASSPGTGGGQPQHF. CDR3 sequence (DNA): TGTGCCAGCAGTCCCGGGACAGGGGGCGGTCAGCCCCAGCATTTT.

In its sample, this clonotype was seen many times. The rearrangement joins TRBV6-1 to TRBJ1-5, with 8 bases that match TRBD1. Germline loops: CDR1 MNHNS, CDR2 SASEGT. This CDR3 spans 14 amino acids. With V trimmed by 4 bases and J by 5 bases, 4 bases remained unmatched. CDR3 nucleotides: TGTGCCAGCAGTGGAGGGACAGGTTATCAGCCCCAGCATTTT. Encoded protein: CASSGGTGYQPQHF.

V gene TRBV5-1 combines with J gene TRBJ2-1; 8 nucleotides match TRBD2. There are 16 residues in the CDR3. The ends lost 4 bases at V and 6 bases at J; junction bases unmatched: 12. CDR1 is SGHRS and CDR2 is YFSETQ in the germline V gene. CDR3 sequence: CASSPGVLADTNEQFF. In DNA form, the CDR3 reads TGCGCCAGCAGCCCTGGAGTACTAGCGGACACCAATGAGCAGTTCTTC.

Of note for this clonotype: A much more abundant neighbour one base away suggests this may be a read error. The gene calls are TRBV20-1 and TRBJ1-1; no clear D. The CDR3 is 14 residues long. In germline, CDR1 is DFQATT, CDR2 SNEGSKA (reference sequence). The CDR3 here is CSASSANMNTGAFF. For the CDR3, the DNA is TGCAGTGCATCGTCAGCTAACATGAACACTGGAGCTTTCTTT.

This clonotype was seen many times. This sequence joins TRBV27 and TRBJ2-3, with a weak D call TRBD2 (6 bases). Germline CDR1 MNHEY, CDR2 SMNVEV (reference sequence). Trimming removed 5 bases from V and 1 base from J, with 10 bases in between. CDR3 size: 14 residues. The CDR3 loop reads CASSRLERTDTQYF. The CDR3, as DNA: TGTGCCAGCAGTCGACTAGAACGCACAGATACGCAGTATTTT.

This clonotype was picked up many times. V usage is TRBV3-1 and J usage is TRBJ2-2, with 9 bases aligning to TRBD1. Germline-derived CDR1 and CDR2 are LGHDT and YNNKEL (reference sequence). V dropped 3 bases and J dropped 7; count of bases not matched to a gene: 9. CDR3 length: 16 residues. The chain's CDR3 is CASSHLIQGASGELFF. The CDR3, as DNA: TGTGCCAGCAGCCACCTAATACAGGGGGCGAGCGGGGAGCTGTTTTTT.

There are many counts of this clonotype. The chain employs TRBV6-1 and TRBJ2-7, with D possibly being TRBD2 (6 bases). Germline CDR1 MNHNS, CDR2 SASEGT. V gave up 5 bases and J gave up 1 base, with 15 bases separating them. The CDR3 covers 15 residues. CDR3 coding DNA: TGTGCCAGCAGTCTGGAGGGGTACAATTCCTACGAGCAGTACTTC. Translated, it gives CASSLEGYNSYEQYF.

This clonotype came up many times. V is TRBV20-1 and J is TRBJ2-1; 8 nucleotides match TRBD2. V shed 4 bases and J 6 bases; nucleotides not matched to a gene: 8. CDR3 size: 14 residues. Germline CDR1 reads DFQATT; CDR2 reads SNEGSKA (reference sequence). The chain's CDR3 is CSAKHSGVGNEQFF. CDR3 DNA: TGCAGTGCTAAGCATAGCGGGGTCGGCAATGAGCAGTTCTTC.

Turning to this clonotype: One end of the junction fails to match germline, which may point to a read error. The chain recombines TRBV5-1 with TRBJ2-1; 11 bases line up with TRBD2. This CDR3 spans 16 amino acids. CDR1 and CDR2 (germline): SGHRS, YFSETQ. CDR3 DNA sequence: TGTGCCAGCAGCTTTCTTATAGCGGGGGGGCCCTATGAGCAGTTCTTC. As protein: CASSFLIAGGPYEQFF.

This clonotype was seen a few times. The V gene is TRBV19, the J gene TRBJ1-1; possibly TRBD1 for D (6 bases). The germline V gene has CDR1 LNHDA and CDR2 SQIVND (reference sequence). The CDR3 runs 13 residues. V was trimmed by 5 bases and J by 7 bases, leaving 14 bases between them. CDR3 sequence reads: CASSPGDKVEAFF. The CDR3 nucleotides read TGTGCCAGTAGTCCAGGGGACAAAGTTGAAGCTTTCTTT.

This clonotype has just a few counts. This rearrangement joins TRBV12-3 or TRBV12-4 to TRBJ2-7; possible D gene TRBD1, 5 bases. Trimming took off 5 bases at V and 2 bases at J, with 16 bases between the two ends. The CDR3 covers 15 residues. The CDR3 sequence is CASSPNAGFPYEQYF. CDR3 sequence (DNA): TGTGCCAGCAGTCCAAACGCAGGGTTCCCCTACGAGCAGTACTTC.

This chain links TRBV20-1 with TRBJ2-1; 16 bases fit TRBD2. Germline V gene lookup returns CDR1 DFQATT and CDR2 SNEGSKA (reference sequence). This CDR3 has 17 residues. V lost 2 bases, J lost 4 bases, and 5 bases stayed unmatched. The CDR3 spells CSARTTGLAGGYNEQFF. CDR3 bases: TGCAGTGCTAGAACCACGGGACTAGCGGGGGGGTACAATGAGCAGTTCTTC.